Sample share makes the clone carrying this T cell receptor beta chain hyperexpanded. Its antigen is not identified. Trimming left V 4 bases short and J 4 bases short, with 9 bases between. The CDR3 length is 13 residues. Germline-derived CDR1 and CDR2 are SGHDT and YYEEEE. The data stem from a study of T cell repertoires in urothelial bladder cancer. Study context: The roughly 12 resected lesions were three cT0, three cTa, three cT1 and three cT2 or greater. Study outcomes and limitations: Urothelial carcinoma specimens: median roughly 5,000 T cells versus more than 25,000 in benign. In carcinoma specimens, a single clone made up to roughly 17% of infiltrating lymphocytes. Infiltrating lymphocytes: median about 2.1% in carcinoma versus approximately 13% in benign specimens.

Libraries were prepared by immunoSEQ multiplex PCR; TCRdb keeps only in-frame clonotypes and omits some of them. The sample yields more than 9,000 clones, about 63% seen once. The chain joins TRBV5-6 to TRBJ2-1; D gene ambiguous. The receptor's source is a human donor with a benign inflammatory bladder lesion. Sequenced: tumor-infiltrating cells from bladder cancer. CDR3 nucleotides: TGTGCCAGCAGCCCCGAGGAGTACAATGAGCAGTTCTTC. Amino acid sequence: CASSPEEYNEQFF.